Listed below are T cell receptor beta chains from one sample, sequenced in a study of T cells in Graves' hyperthyroidism and ophthalmopathy. TCRdb used MiXCR to reprocess the multiplex PCR reads, holding one entry per CDR3 protein. The sample holds a few hundred thousand distinct CDR3 sequences, approximately 18% seen once. Specimen: blood. All receptors come from a man between 18 and 35 years old with Graves' ophthalmopathy. Each CDR3 is given without its conserved first and last residue. Part of the rows lack a size; the others show once, few, many or a class for expanded clones.

TRBV6-2/TRBV6-3	TRBJ2-2	13	many	ASSYTPRGTGELF
TRBV3-1	TRBJ2-4	16	many	ASSRLRGGDGAKNIQY
TRBV11-2	TRBJ1-3	14	many	ASSLVRGDSGNTIY
TRBV10-3	TRBJ2-7	11	-	AVGPGLAYEQY
TRBV12-3/TRBV12-4	TRBJ2-3	12	many	ASRSTVSTDTQY
TRBV5-1	TRBJ2-3	15	many	ASSLASTSGPSDTQY
TRBV2	TRBJ1-5	14	many	ASSEEDRGRNQPQH
TRBV10-1	TRBJ2-7	10	-	ASLLGGSEQY
TRBV5-1	TRBJ2-7	13	many	ASSLDLAGGYEQY
TRBV7-9	TRBJ1-5	13	many	ASSLSLGANQPQH
TRBV7-2	TRBJ2-5	12	many	ASSLAGLQETQY
TRBV3-1	TRBJ1-1	11	many	ASSLRRFTEPF
TRBV20-1	TRBJ2-7	11	many	SAEVGTGGEQY